The rows below give T cell receptor beta chains drawn from one sample of a study of T cell responses to AZD1222 COVID-19 vaccine. The repertoire was sequenced with immunoSEQ multiplex PCR; TCRdb's copy has only in-frame clones and lacks some. In the table there are some 150,000 clones, roughly 86% of which are singletons. The source was peripheral blood, collected 28 days after the second dose of the MenACWY control vaccine. The source is an adult who received the MenACWY meningococcal vaccine as a control. Both conserved end residues are part of each CDR3. A D gene is named only where the DNA matches it firmly. A clone size is listed for some rows: how often the clone was seen (once, few, many), or a class if it is expanded.

clone size,J gene,D gene,V gene,CDR3 length,CDR3 protein,CDR3 DNA
NA,TRBJ2-7,TRBD2,TRBV7-6,15,CASSLGAGGSYEQYF,TGTGCCAGCAGCTTAGGAGCGGGAGGGTCCTACGAGCAGTACTTC
NA,TRBJ2-4,NA,TRBV4-3,17,CASSQARSMGSLNIQYF,TGCGCCAGCAGCCAAGCGCGGAGTATGGGATCCTTGAACATTCAGTACTTC
NA,TRBJ1-3,NA,TRBV18,15,CASSLAGYSGNTIYF,TGTGCCAGCTCTCTCGCAGGTTACTCTGGAAACACCATATATTTT
NA,TRBJ1-3,NA,TRBV5-1,12,CASSLDGNTIYF,TGCGCCAGCAGCTTGGACGGAAACACCATATATTTT
NA,TRBJ1-6,TRBD1,TRBV7-2,15,CASSSPGGRNSPLHF,TGTGCCAGCAGCTCTCCAGGGGGCAGGAATTCACCCCTCCACTTT
NA,TRBJ1-5,NA,TRBV28,14,CASSLRQGYQPQHF,TGTGCCAGCAGTTTGCGCCAGGGTTATCAGCCCCAGCATTTT
NA,TRBJ2-3,NA,TRBV27,13,CASSFQRTDTQYF,TGTGCCAGCAGCTTTCAGAGAACAGATACGCAGTATTTT
NA,TRBJ1-5,NA,TRBV30,13,CAWRGASNQPQHF,TGTGCCTGGAGGGGGGCATCCAATCAGCCCCAGCATTTT
NA,TRBJ1-1,TRBD1,TRBV6-2/TRBV6-3,14,CASSFDRGDTEAFF,TGTGCCAGCAGTTTCGACAGGGGAGACACTGAAGCTTTCTTT
NA,TRBJ2-1,TRBD2,TRBV7-2,16,CASSLYRTSGSGEQFF,TGTGCCAGCAGCCTATACCGGACTAGCGGGAGTGGTGAGCAGTTCTTC
once,TRBJ2-3,NA,TRBV6-2/TRBV6-3,14,CASSYGIRADTQYF,TGTGCCAGCAGTTACGGGATCAGGGCAGATACGCAGTATTTT
NA,TRBJ2-7,NA,TRBV7-2,14,CASSSQTLVGEQYF,TGTGCCAGCAGCTCCCAAACGCTAGTAGGGGAGCAGTACTTC
NA,TRBJ2-4,TRBD1,TRBV19,12,CASSRDRNIQYF,TGTGCCAGTAGCCGGGACAGAAACATTCAGTACTTC
NA,TRBJ1-1,TRBD1,TRBV7-4,18,CASSPRQGMERGASEAFF,TGTGCCAGCAGCCCAAGACAGGGGATGGAGAGGGGGGCCTCTGAAGCTTTCTTT
NA,TRBJ1-3,NA,TRBV18,15,CASSPGGRSSGTIYF,TGTGCCAGCTCACCAGGTGGCAGATCGTCAGGCACCATATATTTT
NA,TRBJ2-5,TRBD1,TRBV4-3,15,CASSQDLDRGRTQYF,TGCGCCAGCAGCCAAGACCTGGACAGGGGGAGGACCCAGTACTTC
few,TRBJ1-6,NA,TRBV7-2,14,CASSLGKGPSPLHF,TGTGCCAGCAGCTTAGGGAAGGGGCCTTCACCCCTCCACTTT
NA,TRBJ1-3,TRBD1,TRBV7-9,15,CASSLGQGAGNTIYF,TGTGCCAGCAGCTTGGGACAGGGGGCTGGAAACACCATATATTTT
NA,TRBJ2-7,TRBD2,TRBV5-6,14,CASRTSPSGYEQYF,TGTGCCAGCAGGACCAGCCCTAGCGGCTACGAGCAGTACTTC
NA,TRBJ2-7,TRBD1,TRBV24-1,14,CATSVGQGSYEQYF,TGTGCCACCAGTGTGGGACAGGGAAGCTACGAGCAGTACTTC
NA,TRBJ1-2,NA,TRBV6-1,12,CASSEFNYGYTF,TGTGCCAGCAGTGAATTTAACTATGGCTACACCTTC
few,TRBJ2-7,TRBD2,TRBV27,14,CASRSPGLAAEQYF,TGTGCCAGCAGATCTCCGGGACTAGCGGCCGAGCAGTACTTC
NA,TRBJ2-1,TRBD2,TRBV6-6,15,CASSYGDEASGEQFF,TGTGCCAGCAGTTACGGGGACGAGGCTAGCGGTGAGCAGTTCTTC
NA,TRBJ1-2,NA,TRBV4-3,17,CASSQESPERGDYGYTF,TGCGCCAGCAGCCAAGAGTCTCCGGAGCGGGGGGACTATGGCTACACCTTC
NA,TRBJ1-2,NA,TRBV6-2/TRBV6-3,13,CASSYRGLYGYTF,TGTGCCAGCAGTTATCGGGGGCTCTATGGCTACACCTTC
NA,TRBJ2-6,NA,TRBV18,17,CASSPRAVGRGANVLTF,TGTGCCAGCTCACCCCGGGCGGTGGGACGTGGGGCCAACGTCCTGACTTTC
once,TRBJ2-7,NA,TRBV4-2,15,CASSTRDRLYYEQYF,TGTGCCAGCAGCACCCGGGATCGCCTATACTACGAGCAGTACTTC
NA,TRBJ2-3,NA,TRBV7-9,13,CASSWTPQDTQYF,TGTGCCAGCAGCTGGACCCCGCAGGATACGCAGTATTTT
NA,TRBJ2-7,NA,TRBV2,12,CASSPDRGEQYF,TGTGCCAGCAGCCCCGACAGAGGGGAGCAGTACTTC
NA,TRBJ2-1,NA,TRBV7-9,19,CASSRLIWGRSSSYNEQFF,TGTGCCAGCAGCCGCCTGATTTGGGGGCGCTCGAGCTCCTACAATGAGCAGTTCTTC
NA,TRBJ1-1,NA,TRBV2,11,CASTPLLTAFF,TGTGCCAGCACGCCCCTCTTAACAGCTTTCTTT
NA,TRBJ2-5,NA,TRBV18,13,CASSQSGDETQYF,TGTGCCAGCTCACAGTCAGGGGACGAGACCCAGTACTTC
NA,TRBJ1-1,NA,TRBV2,12,CATSQGNTEAFF,TGTGCCACCTCCCAGGGGAACACTGAAGCTTTCTTT
NA,TRBJ1-5,NA,TRBV5-8,14,CASSPWGADQPQHF,TGTGCCAGCAGCCCATGGGGCGCCGATCAGCCCCAGCATTTT
NA,TRBJ1-1,NA,TRBV27,14,CASSPSTGGTEAFF,TGTGCCAGCAGTCCGTCCACGGGGGGCACTGAAGCTTTCTTT
few,TRBJ2-7,NA,TRBV7-2,16,CASSPRGGSRSYEQYF,TGTGCCAGCAGCCCCCGGGGCGGTTCGCGCTCCTACGAGCAGTACTTC
NA,TRBJ1-5,NA,TRBV19,15,CASSILRGDNQPQHF,TGTGCCAGTAGTATCCTCCGGGGTGACAATCAGCCCCAGCATTTT
NA,TRBJ1-2,NA,TRBV7-2,14,CASSLAAGSPGYTF,TGTGCCAGCAGCTTAGCAGCAGGGAGCCCTGGCTACACCTTC
NA,TRBJ1-4,NA,TRBV9,15,CASSSYWGGGEKLFF,TGTGCCAGCAGCTCCTATTGGGGGGGCGGTGAAAAACTGTTTTTT